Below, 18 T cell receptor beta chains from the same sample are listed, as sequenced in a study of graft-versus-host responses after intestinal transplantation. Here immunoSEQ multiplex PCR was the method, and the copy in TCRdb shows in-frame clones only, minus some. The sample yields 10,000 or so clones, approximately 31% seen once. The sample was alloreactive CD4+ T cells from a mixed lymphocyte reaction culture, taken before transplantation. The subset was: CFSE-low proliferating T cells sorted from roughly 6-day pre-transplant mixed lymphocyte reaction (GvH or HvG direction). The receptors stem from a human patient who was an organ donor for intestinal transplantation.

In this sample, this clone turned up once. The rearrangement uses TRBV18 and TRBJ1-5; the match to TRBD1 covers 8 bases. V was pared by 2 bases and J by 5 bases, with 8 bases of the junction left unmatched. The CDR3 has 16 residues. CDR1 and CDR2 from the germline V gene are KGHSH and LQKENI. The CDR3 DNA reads TGTGCCAGCTCACCAATGTACGACAGGGGAGATCAGCCCCAGCATTTT. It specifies CASSPMYDRGDQPQHF.

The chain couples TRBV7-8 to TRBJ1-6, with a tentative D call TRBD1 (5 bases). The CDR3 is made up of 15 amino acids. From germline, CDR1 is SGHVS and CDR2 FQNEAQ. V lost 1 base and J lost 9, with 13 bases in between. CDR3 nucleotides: TGTGCCAGCAGCTTAGTCGGGGGGGGGTCTTCACCCCTCCACTTT. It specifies CASSLVGGGSSPLHF.

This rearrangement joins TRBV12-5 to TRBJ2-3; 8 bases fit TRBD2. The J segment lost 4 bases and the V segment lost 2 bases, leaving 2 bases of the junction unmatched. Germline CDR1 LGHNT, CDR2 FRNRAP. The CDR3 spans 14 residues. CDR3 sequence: CASGLRGGPDTQYF. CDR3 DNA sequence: TGTGCTAGTGGTTTGCGGGGGGGCCCAGATACGCAGTATTTT.

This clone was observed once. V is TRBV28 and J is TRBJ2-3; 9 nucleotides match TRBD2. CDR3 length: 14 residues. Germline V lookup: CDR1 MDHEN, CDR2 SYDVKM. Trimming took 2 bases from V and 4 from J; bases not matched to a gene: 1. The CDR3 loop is CASSLAGGPDTQYF. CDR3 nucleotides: TGTGCCAGCAGTTTAGCGGGGGGGCCAGATACGCAGTATTTT.

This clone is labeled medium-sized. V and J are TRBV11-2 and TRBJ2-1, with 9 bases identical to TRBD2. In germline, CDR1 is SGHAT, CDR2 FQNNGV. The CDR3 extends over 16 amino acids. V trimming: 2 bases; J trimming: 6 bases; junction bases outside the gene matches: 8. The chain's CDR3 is CASSLRRAGGPNEQFF. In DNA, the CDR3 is TGTGCCAGCAGCTTAAGGCGGGCGGGGGGGCCCAATGAGCAGTTCTTC.

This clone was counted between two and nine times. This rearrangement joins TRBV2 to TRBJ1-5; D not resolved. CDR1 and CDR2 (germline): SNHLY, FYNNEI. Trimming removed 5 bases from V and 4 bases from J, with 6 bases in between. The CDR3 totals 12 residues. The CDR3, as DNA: TGTGCCAGCAGTACACGAAATCAGCCCCAGCATTTT. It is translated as CASSTRNQPQHF.

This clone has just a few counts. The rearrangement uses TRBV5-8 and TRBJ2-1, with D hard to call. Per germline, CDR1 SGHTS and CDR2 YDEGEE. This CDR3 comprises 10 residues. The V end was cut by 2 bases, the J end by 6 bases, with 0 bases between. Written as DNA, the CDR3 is TGTGCCAGCAGCTTCAATGAGCAGTTCTTC. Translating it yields CASSFNEQFF.

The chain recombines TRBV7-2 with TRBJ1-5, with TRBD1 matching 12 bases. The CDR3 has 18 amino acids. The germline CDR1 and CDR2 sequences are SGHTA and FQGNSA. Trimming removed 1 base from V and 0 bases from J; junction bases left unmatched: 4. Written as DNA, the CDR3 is TGTGCCAGCAGCTTAGTAGGGGGACAGGGGGCTAGCAATCAGCCCCAGCATTTT. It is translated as CASSLVGGQGASNQPQHF.

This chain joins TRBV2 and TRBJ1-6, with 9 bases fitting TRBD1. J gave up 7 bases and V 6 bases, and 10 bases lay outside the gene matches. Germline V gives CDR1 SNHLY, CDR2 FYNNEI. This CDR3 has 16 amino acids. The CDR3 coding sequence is TGTGCCAGCAGCCCGTGGGTGGACAGGGGAAATTCACCCCTCCACTTT. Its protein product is CASSPWVDRGNSPLHF.

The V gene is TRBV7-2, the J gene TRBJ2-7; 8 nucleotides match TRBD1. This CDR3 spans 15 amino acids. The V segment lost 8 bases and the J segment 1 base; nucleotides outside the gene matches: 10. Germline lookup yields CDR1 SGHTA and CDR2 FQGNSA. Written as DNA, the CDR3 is TGTGCCAGCGCGCCACAGGGGGGTTTTTCCTACGAGCAGTACTTC. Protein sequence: CASAPQGGFSYEQYF.

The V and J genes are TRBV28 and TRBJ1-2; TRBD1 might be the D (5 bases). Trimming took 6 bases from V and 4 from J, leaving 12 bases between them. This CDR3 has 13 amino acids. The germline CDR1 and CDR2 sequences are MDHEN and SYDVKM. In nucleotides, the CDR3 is TGTGCCAGCAGACCGGGGCACGGCTATGGCTACACCTTC. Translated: CASRPGHGYGYTF.

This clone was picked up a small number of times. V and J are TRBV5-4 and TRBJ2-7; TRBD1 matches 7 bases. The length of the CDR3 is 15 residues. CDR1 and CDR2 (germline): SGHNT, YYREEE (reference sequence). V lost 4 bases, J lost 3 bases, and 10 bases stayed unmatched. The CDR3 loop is CASSAPGTDVYEQYF. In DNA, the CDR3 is TGTGCCAGCAGCGCCCCGGGGACAGATGTCTACGAGCAGTACTTC. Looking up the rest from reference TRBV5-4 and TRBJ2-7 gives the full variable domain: ETGVTQSPTHLIKTRGQQVTLRCSSQSGHNTVSWYQQALGQGPQFIFQYYREEENGRGNFPPRFSGLQFPNYSSELNVNALELDDSALYLCASSAPGTDVYEQYFGPGTRLTVT.

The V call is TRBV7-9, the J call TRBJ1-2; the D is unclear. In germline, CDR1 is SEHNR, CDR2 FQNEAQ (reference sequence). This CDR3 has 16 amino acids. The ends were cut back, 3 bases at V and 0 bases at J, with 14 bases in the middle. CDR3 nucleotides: TGTGCCAGCAGCTTTGCAGGCCACTCGACTAACTATGGCTACACCTTC. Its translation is CASSFAGHSTNYGYTF.

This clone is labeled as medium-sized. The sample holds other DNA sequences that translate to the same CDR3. The CDR3 nucleotides read TGTGCCAGCTCACCAACTGGGAGCACCGGGGAGCTGTTTTTT. It specifies CASSPTGSTGELFF. The chain couples TRBV18 to TRBJ2-2; perhaps TRBD2 as D (5 bases). Germline V lookup: CDR1 KGHSH, CDR2 LQKENI. V lost 2 bases to trimming and J lost 4 bases, with 8 bases between them. The CDR3 is made up of 14 amino acids.

Here the CDR3 DNA reads TGTGCCAGCAGCTTGGGGCGGGGGCCCTCCTACGAGCAGTACTTC. It encodes CASSLGRGPSYEQYF. The gene calls are TRBV5-4 and TRBJ2-7; possibly TRBD2 for D (7 bases). The V end was cut by 0 bases, the J end by 0 bases, with 10 bases between. The CDR3 loop spans 15 amino acids. Germline CDR1 SGHNT, CDR2 YYREEE (reference sequence).

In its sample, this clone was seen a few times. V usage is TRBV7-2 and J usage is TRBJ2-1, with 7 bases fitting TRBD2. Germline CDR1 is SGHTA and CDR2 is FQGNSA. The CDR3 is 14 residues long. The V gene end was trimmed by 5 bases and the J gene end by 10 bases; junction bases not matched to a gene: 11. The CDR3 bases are TGTGCCAGCAGCGCCGGACTAGGACGGGCCGAGCAGTTCTTC. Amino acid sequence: CASSAGLGRAEQFF.

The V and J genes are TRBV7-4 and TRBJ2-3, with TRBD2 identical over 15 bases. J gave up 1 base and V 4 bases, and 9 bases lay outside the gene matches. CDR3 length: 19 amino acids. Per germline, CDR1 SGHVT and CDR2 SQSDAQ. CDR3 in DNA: TGTGCCAGCAGCTCAGACGGACTAGCGGGGGGGCCGGGCACAGATACGCAGTATTTT. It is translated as CASSSDGLAGGPGTDTQYF.

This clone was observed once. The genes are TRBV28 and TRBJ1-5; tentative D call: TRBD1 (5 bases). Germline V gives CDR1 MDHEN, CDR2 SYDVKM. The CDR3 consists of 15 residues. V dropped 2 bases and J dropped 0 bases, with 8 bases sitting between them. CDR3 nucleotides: TGTGCCAGCAGTTTAGCAGGGAGTAGCAATCAGCCCCAGCATTTT. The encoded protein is CASSLAGSSNQPQHF.